Here is one TCR beta chain with its context. V gave up 1 base and J gave up 4 bases, with 13 bases separating them. The CDR3 totals 15 residues. CDR1 and CDR2 from the germline V gene are MNHNS and SASEGT. The sample originates from a study of technical replicates of blood from a handful of donors. Clones were sequenced by immunoSEQ multiplex PCR, and TCRdb holds only the in-frame ones, with some missing. Of approximately 69,000 clones detected, 80% to 90% appear once; the ten largest clones hold less than 5%. The rearrangement joins TRBV6-1 to TRBJ1-1; no definite D call. This clonotype originated in a human donor in good health. Some clones in this sample may be carry-over from other donors' samples. The sequencing input was PBMCs. In nucleotides, the CDR3 is TGTGCCAGCAGTGAAGATAGAGGGAGGGCCACTGAAGCTTTCTTT. It codes for CASSEDRGRATEAFF.